The rows below give T cell receptor beta chains drawn from one sample of a study of shared clonotypes between healthy human individuals. Method: immunoSEQ multiplex PCR; TCRdb's copy keeps in-frame clones and lacks some. The table has more than 500,000 clones, more than 95% seen once. Sequenced sample: naive CD4+ T cells sorted from blood. Every receptor here comes from a woman aged 30 to 39 in good health. CDR3s include the opening cysteine and the closing phenylalanine or tryptophan. Each record gives: J gene, V gene, CDR3 protein.

J: TRBJ1-1
V: TRBV5-1
CDR3: CASRSGLVQLTEAFF

J: TRBJ2-3
V: TRBV5-4
CDR3: CASSSTFSSTDTQYF

J: TRBJ2-7
V: TRBV4-1
CDR3: CASSQVGAFTSYEQYF

J: TRBJ1-2
V: TRBV28
CDR3: CASSLRQVYGYTF

J: TRBJ2-7
V: TRBV28
CDR3: CASSEMIGRVYEQYF

J: TRBJ2-7
V: TRBV28
CDR3: CASTLGQGAYEQYF

J: TRBJ2-1
V: TRBV25-1
CDR3: CASSEPSGRDHNEQFF

J: TRBJ1-3
V: TRBV5-1
CDR3: CASSLEEGYSGNTIYF

J: TRBJ1-5
V: TRBV10-3
CDR3: CAIRPGFDQPQHF

J: TRBJ1-5
V: TRBV6-1
CDR3: CASSEAGGAGAPQHF

J: TRBJ2-1
V: TRBV7-8
CDR3: CASSSRLAGEGYNEQFF

J: TRBJ2-2
V: TRBV18
CDR3: CASSPPALAGGNTGELFF

J: TRBJ2-1
V: TRBV6-5
CDR3: CASSSGGGSIGEQFF

J: TRBJ1-5
V: TRBV4-1
CDR3: CASSEAGTALNQPQHF

J: TRBJ2-1
V: TRBV19
CDR3: CASSSAGGPYNEQFF

J: TRBJ2-7
V: TRBV5-4
CDR3: CASSFMGGSEQYF

J: TRBJ2-7
V: TRBV5-1
CDR3: CASSPRTSGSDEQYF